Listed below are T cell receptor beta chains from one sample, sequenced in a study of cytotoxic CD8 clonotypes in ibrutinib-treated CLL. Libraries were prepared by immunoSEQ multiplex PCR; TCRdb keeps only in-frame clonotypes and omits some of them. In the table there are over 100,000 clones, under 70% of which are singletons. Sequences were derived from PBMCs, sampled after 24 months of ibrutinib treatment. The receptor set was obtained from a human donor with chronic lymphocytic leukemia. The CDR3 runs from the conserved cysteine through the conserved F or W. The D gene is left open where the match is weak. Not every row has a clone size; where given, it reads once, few, many or a size class.

d_call,j_call,v_call,clone_size,cdr3_nt,cdr3_aa
NA,TRBJ1-6,TRBV6-5,NA,TGTGCCAGCAGTTACTCGACCGGGGCCAATTCACCCCTCCACTTT,CASSYSTGANSPLHF
NA,TRBJ1-1,TRBV5-3,NA,TGTGCCAGAAGGTCGACCGAGCCTATGAACACTGAAGCTTTCTTT,CARRSTEPMNTEAFF
NA,TRBJ1-1,TRBV7-9,NA,TGTGCCAGCAGCCCCACCCTGGGCACTGAAGCTTTCTTT,CASSPTLGTEAFF
TRBD1,TRBJ2-7,TRBV2,few,TGTGCCACCGAACTGGACAGGAGTGCCTACGAGCAGTACTTC,CATELDRSAYEQYF
TRBD2,TRBJ2-7,TRBV6-5,NA,TGTGCCAGCAGTCGGGGACTAGCGGGGCTTTGGGAGCAGTACTTC,CASSRGLAGLWEQYF
NA,TRBJ1-5,TRBV5-1,NA,TGCGCCAGCTCTCCGGACGGACGCAATCAGCCCCAGCATTTT,CASSPDGRNQPQHF
TRBD1,TRBJ1-4,TRBV27,NA,TGTGCCAGCCGGCTCACAGGGGGCGCCGTAGGAACTAATGAAAAACTGTTTTTT,CASRLTGGAVGTNEKLFF
TRBD1,TRBJ1-2,TRBV30,few,TGTGCCGGACAGGGTTCACGGAACTATGGCTACACCTTC,CAGQGSRNYGYTF
NA,TRBJ1-2,TRBV6-5,NA,TGTGCCAGCAGTTACGCCCGGGACGGCTATGGCTACACCTTC,CASSYARDGYGYTF
NA,TRBJ1-2,TRBV28,NA,TGTGCCAGCAGCCGAGGACTCTTTGGCTACACCTTC,CASSRGLFGYTF
NA,TRBJ1-5,TRBV5-1,NA,TGCGCCAGCAGCTTGGAGGGCCAACAGGGTCAGCCCCAGCATTTT,CASSLEGQQGQPQHF
NA,TRBJ2-2,TRBV10-1,NA,TGCGCCAGCAGTGAAGGGGTAACGAACACCGGGGAGCTGTTTTTT,CASSEGVTNTGELFF
NA,TRBJ1-1,TRBV29-1,NA,TGCAGCGTTGAAAGGGAGGGCGGCACTGAAGCTTTCTTT,CSVEREGGTEAFF
NA,TRBJ1-5,TRBV10-3,NA,TGTGCCATCACCGGGAGGAGGGTGACACGCCGCAATCAGCCCCAGCATTTT,CAITGRRVTRRNQPQHF
NA,TRBJ2-7,TRBV6-6,NA,TGTGCCAGCAGTCGCCGAGACAGCTTCTACGAGCAGTACTTC,CASSRRDSFYEQYF
NA,TRBJ1-3,TRBV9,few,TGTGCCAGCAGCGTAATGGAGTCTGGAAACACCATATATTTT,CASSVMESGNTIYF
NA,TRBJ2-2,TRBV27,few,TGTGCCAGCAGTTTTATCCAAGGGGAGCTGTTTTTT,CASSFIQGELFF
NA,TRBJ1-2,TRBV6-1,NA,TGTGCCAGCAGCCCCTCGGGGGGTACTTATGGCTACACCTTC,CASSPSGGTYGYTF
NA,TRBJ1-3,TRBV21-1,NA,TGTGCCAGCAGCAAAGATAGGACAGGGTTATCACAATTTAAAAACACCATATATTTT,CASSKDRTGLSQFKNTIYF
NA,TRBJ2-5,TRBV7-8,NA,TGTGCCAGCAGCTTAGTTGTGGGGCGGGAGACCCAGTACTTC,CASSLVVGRETQYF
NA,TRBJ1-2,TRBV9,NA,TGTGCCAGCAGCTCCGGGGGGGCGGGAGGCTACACCTTC,CASSSGGAGGYTF
TRBD1,TRBJ2-5,TRBV4-2,many,TGTGCCAGCAGCCAAGTGGGTACAGGGGTGGAGACCCAGTACTTC,CASSQVGTGVETQYF
NA,TRBJ1-1,TRBV29-1,NA,TGCAGCGTGCTCCAGAGAACAGGGAACACTGAAGCTTTCTTT,CSVLQRTGNTEAFF
NA,TRBJ2-2,TRBV4-2,once,TGTGCCAGCAGTGACGGGACCGGGGAGCTGTTTTTT,CASSDGTGELFF
NA,TRBJ2-7,TRBV29-1,NA,TGCAGCGTTATGGAGACAGGTAACGAGCAGTACTTC,CSVMETGNEQYF
NA,TRBJ2-5,TRBV5-1,NA,TGCGCCAGCAGGTTAAAGGGCGAAGAGACCCAGTACTTC,CASRLKGEETQYF
TRBD1,TRBJ1-2,TRBV9,NA,TGTGCCAGCAGCGTAGAGGGGACAGCTAACTATGGCTACACCTTC,CASSVEGTANYGYTF
TRBD2,TRBJ2-1,TRBV5-1,many,TGCGCCAGCAGCTTGGAAGGGACTAGCGGGGCCTACAATGAGCAGTTCTTC,CASSLEGTSGAYNEQFF
NA,TRBJ2-2,TRBV5-1,few,TGCGCCAGCAGCCCTGTCGGCACCGGGGAGCTGTTTTTT,CASSPVGTGELFF
NA,TRBJ2-1,TRBV9,NA,TGTCCCATGGGTTCCCAGTTCTTC,CPMGSQFF
NA,TRBJ2-3,TRBV7-2,NA,TGTGCCAGCAGCTCCAGGAGAACGCAGTATTTT,CASSSRRTQYF
NA,TRBJ1-6,TRBV7-9,NA,TGTGCCAGCAGCTTTCGGGGGGATTCACCCCTCCACTTT,CASSFRGDSPLHF
NA,TRBJ1-2,TRBV29-1,NA,TGCAGCGTTGAAGATCAGGGTGCCGGCTACACCTTC,CSVEDQGAGYTF
NA,TRBJ2-3,TRBV9,NA,TGTGCCAGCAGCCCACGGGGGCGCGAGTTTAGAGATACGCAGTATTTT,CASSPRGREFRDTQYF
NA,TRBJ1-2,TRBV29-1,NA,TGCAGCGTTGATCCGGGCCGGGTATCTAACTATGGCTACACCTTC,CSVDPGRVSNYGYTF
TRBD1,TRBJ2-3,TRBV6-5,NA,TGTGCCAGCAGTCCCCAGGACAGGCCCACAGATACGCAGTATTTT,CASSPQDRPTDTQYF
TRBD1,TRBJ2-2,TRBV5-1,NA,TGCGCCAGCAGCTTGTTTACCGGACAGGTCCCCGGGGAGCTGTTTTTT,CASSLFTGQVPGELFF
TRBD1,TRBJ1-1,TRBV30,few,TGTGCCTGGAGTCGTGAGCAGGGGGCCACTGAAGCTTTCTTT,CAWSREQGATEAFF
NA,TRBJ2-1,TRBV4-1,NA,TGCGCCAGCAGCCAAGCGGGAATAAAGCAGTTCTTC,CASSQAGIKQFF
NA,TRBJ1-1,TRBV4-2,once,TGTGCCAGCAGCTTGGAACGTCAGGGGTTGAACACTGAAGCTTTCTTT,CASSLERQGLNTEAFF
NA,TRBJ1-1,TRBV18,NA,TGTGCCAGCTCACCGTCATGGCGGGACACTGAAGCTTTCTTT,CASSPSWRDTEAFF
NA,TRBJ2-2,TRBV11-2,NA,TGTGCCAGCAGCTTAGGCCTAGCACCCGGGGAGCTGTTTTTT,CASSLGLAPGELFF
TRBD1,TRBJ2-7,TRBV7-2,NA,TGTGCCAGCAGCTTACAGACGGGACAGGGTTACGAGCAGTACTTC,CASSLQTGQGYEQYF
TRBD1,TRBJ2-2,TRBV27,NA,TGTGCCAGCAGTCTGGGACAGGGTGGAACCGGGGAGCTGTTTTTT,CASSLGQGGTGELFF
NA,TRBJ2-7,TRBV25-1,NA,TGTGCCAGCAGTGAAGAAGACCGCTCCTACGAGCAGTACTTC,CASSEEDRSYEQYF
NA,TRBJ1-1,TRBV6-5,NA,TGTGCCAGCAGTCGATCAGGGGTAGGTACTGAAGCTTTCTTT,CASSRSGVGTEAFF
NA,TRBJ1-2,TRBV29-1,NA,TGCAGCGTCCTAGCTAACTATGGCTACACCTTC,CSVLANYGYTF
TRBD1,TRBJ2-7,TRBV29-1,few,TGCAGCGTTGAAGTCGGGGACAGGGGCTACGAGCAGTACTTC,CSVEVGDRGYEQYF
TRBD1,TRBJ1-4,TRBV30,NA,TGTGCCTGGAGAGGGGACAGGGGAACTAATGAAAAACTGTTTTTT,CAWRGDRGTNEKLFF
TRBD1,TRBJ1-3,TRBV28,NA,TGTGCCAGCACCCAGACAGGGATATCTGGAAACACCATATATTTT,CASTQTGISGNTIYF
NA,TRBJ1-5,TRBV7-9,NA,TGTGCCAGCAGCGGCAGGGCCGCAGGACAGCCCCAGCATTTT,CASSGRAAGQPQHF
NA,TRBJ1-6,TRBV21-1,NA,TGTGCCAGCAGCAGGGGGGGCACGAGCTCCTATAATTCACCCCTCCACTTT,CASSRGGTSSYNSPLHF
NA,TRBJ1-5,TRBV6-6,NA,TGTGCCAGCAAGGGCGGTAGCAATCAGCCCCAGCATTTT,CASKGGSNQPQHF
NA,TRBJ2-3,TRBV29-1,NA,TGCAGCGCCCCCAGACCGGAGGGAACAGATACGCAGTATTTT,CSAPRPEGTDTQYF
NA,TRBJ2-7,TRBV7-3,many,TGTGCCAGCAGCCCCTGGGTAGGCACCGAGCAGTACTTC,CASSPWVGTEQYF